There are many counts of the clone carrying this T cell receptor (beta chain). Its cognate antigen is unknown. The time point: newly diagnosed GD, antithyroid drugs for less than 3 months. Construction of the TCR library relied on RNA isolated from PBMCs. This specimen belongs to a study of regulatory T cells in long-lasting Graves disease. Findings of the study overall: Persistent disease favored TRBV28, TRBJ1-2 and TRBJ2-5. Few sampled subjects may have lowered accuracy. Newly diagnosed Graves' patients exceeded persistent ones in TCR diversity.

The CDR3 contains 15 residues. The germline gives CDR1 KGHDR, CDR2 SFDVKD. V lost 4 bases, J lost 6 bases, and 18 bases lay in between. To make TCR beta libraries, researchers used iRepertoire HTBI primers and Arm-PCR of CDR3 regions. TCRdb redid the calling of the multiplex PCR reads with MiXCR, one entry per CDR3 protein. The sample lists 300,000 to 400,000 distinct CDR3 sequences; under 20% were seen once. The sample was peripheral blood mononuclear cells (PBMCs), taken at new diagnosis, from a patient treated with antithyroid drugs. The chain combines TRBV24-1 with TRBJ2-7, with D perhaps matching TRBD1 (6 bases). The TCR comes from a female donor with Graves disease. CDR3 residues: CATSDSKIRGFEQYF. CDR3 DNA: TGTGCCACCAGTGACTCGAAAATCAGGGGTTTCGAGCAGTACTTC.